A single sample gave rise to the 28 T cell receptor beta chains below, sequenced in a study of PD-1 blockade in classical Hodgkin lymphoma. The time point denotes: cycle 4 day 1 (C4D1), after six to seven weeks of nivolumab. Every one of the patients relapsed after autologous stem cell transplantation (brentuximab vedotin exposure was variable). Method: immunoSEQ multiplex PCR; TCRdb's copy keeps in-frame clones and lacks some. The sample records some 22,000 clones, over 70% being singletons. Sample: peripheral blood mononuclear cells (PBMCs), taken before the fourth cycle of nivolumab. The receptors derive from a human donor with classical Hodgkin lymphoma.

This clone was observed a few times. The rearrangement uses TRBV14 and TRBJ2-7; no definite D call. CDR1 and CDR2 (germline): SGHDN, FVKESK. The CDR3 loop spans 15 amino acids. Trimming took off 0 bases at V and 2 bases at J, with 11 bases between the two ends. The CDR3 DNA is TGTGCCAGCAGCCAAGAATGGCCCCAACCCTACGAGCAGTACTTC. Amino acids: CASSQEWPQPYEQYF.

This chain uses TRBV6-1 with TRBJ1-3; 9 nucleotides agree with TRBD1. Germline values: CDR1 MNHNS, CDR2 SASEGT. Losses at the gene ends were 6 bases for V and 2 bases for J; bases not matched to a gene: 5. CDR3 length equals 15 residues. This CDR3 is CASRPGQGTGNTIYF. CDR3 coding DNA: TGTGCCAGCAGGCCGGGACAGGGAACTGGAAACACCATATATTTT.

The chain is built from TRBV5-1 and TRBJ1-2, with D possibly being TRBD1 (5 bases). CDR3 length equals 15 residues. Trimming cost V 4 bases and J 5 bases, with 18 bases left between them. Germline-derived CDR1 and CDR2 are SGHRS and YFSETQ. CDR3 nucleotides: TGCGCCAGCAGCACCTCGCAGGGAGGGATTTATGGCTACACCTTC. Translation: CASSTSQGGIYGYTF.

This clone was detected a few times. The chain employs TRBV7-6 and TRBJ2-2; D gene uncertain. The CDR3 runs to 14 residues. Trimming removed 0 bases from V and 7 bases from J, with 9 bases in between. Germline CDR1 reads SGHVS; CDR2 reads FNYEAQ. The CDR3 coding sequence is TGTGCCAGCAGCTTAGCAGGGCTTGGCGGGGAGCTGTTTTTT. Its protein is CASSLAGLGGELFF.

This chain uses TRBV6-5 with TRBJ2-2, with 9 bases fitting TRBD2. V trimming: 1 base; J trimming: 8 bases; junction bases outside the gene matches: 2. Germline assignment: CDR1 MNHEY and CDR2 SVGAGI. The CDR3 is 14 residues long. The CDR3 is CASSYWTSDGELFF. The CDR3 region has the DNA TGTGCCAGCAGTTACTGGACTAGCGATGGGGAGCTGTTTTTT.

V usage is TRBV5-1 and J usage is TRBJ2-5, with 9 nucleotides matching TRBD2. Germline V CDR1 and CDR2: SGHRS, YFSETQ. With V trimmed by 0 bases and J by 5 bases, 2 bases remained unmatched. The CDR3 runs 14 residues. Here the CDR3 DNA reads TGCGCCAGCAGCTTGGCTAGCGGGAAGGAGACCCAGTACTTC. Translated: CASSLASGKETQYF.

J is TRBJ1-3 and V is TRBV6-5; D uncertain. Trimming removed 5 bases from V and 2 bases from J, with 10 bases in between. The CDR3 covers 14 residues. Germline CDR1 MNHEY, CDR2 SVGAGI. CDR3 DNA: TGTGCCAGCAGTGTTGGGAAAGCTGGAAACACCATATATTTT. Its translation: CASSVGKAGNTIYF.

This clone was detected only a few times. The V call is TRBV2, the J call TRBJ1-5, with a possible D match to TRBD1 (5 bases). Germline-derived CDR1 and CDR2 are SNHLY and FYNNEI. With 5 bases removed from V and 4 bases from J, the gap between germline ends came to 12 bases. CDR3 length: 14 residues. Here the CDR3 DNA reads TGTGCCAGCAGTCCCGACAGAGATAATCAGCCCCAGCATTTT. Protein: CASSPDRDNQPQHF.

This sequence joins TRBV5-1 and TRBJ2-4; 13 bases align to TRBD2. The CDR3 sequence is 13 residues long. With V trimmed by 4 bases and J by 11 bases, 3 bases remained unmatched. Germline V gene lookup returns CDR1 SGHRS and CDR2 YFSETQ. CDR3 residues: CASSVGLAGLQYF. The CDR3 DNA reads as TGCGCCAGCAGCGTGGGACTAGCGGGACTTCAGTACTTC.

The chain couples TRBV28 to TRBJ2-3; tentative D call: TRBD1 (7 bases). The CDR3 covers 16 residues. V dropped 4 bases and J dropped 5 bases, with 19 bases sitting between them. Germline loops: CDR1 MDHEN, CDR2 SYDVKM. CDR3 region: CASSSAGAGGKDTQYF. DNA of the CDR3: TGTGCCAGCAGTTCCGCCGGGGCAGGGGGGAAAGATACGCAGTATTTT.

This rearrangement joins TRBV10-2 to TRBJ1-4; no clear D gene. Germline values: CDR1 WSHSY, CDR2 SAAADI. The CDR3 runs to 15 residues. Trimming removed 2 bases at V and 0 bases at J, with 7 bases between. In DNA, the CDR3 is TGCGCCAGCAGTGAGACCCTAGCAACTAATGAAAAACTGTTTTTT. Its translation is CASSETLATNEKLFF.

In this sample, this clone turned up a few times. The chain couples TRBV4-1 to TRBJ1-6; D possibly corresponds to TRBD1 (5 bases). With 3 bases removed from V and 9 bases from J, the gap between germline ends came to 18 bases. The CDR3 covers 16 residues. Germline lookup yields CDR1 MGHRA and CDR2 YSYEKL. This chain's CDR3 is CASSHGGGPLFSPLHF. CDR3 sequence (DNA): TGCGCCAGCAGCCACGGCGGGGGACCGCTTTTTTCACCCCTCCACTTT.

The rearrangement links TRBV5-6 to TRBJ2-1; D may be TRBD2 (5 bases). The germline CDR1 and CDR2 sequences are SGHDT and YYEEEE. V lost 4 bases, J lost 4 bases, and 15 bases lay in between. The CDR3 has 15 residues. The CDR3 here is CASSLSFRGYNEQFF. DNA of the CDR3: TGTGCCAGCAGCCTTTCATTCCGGGGATACAATGAGCAGTTCTTC.

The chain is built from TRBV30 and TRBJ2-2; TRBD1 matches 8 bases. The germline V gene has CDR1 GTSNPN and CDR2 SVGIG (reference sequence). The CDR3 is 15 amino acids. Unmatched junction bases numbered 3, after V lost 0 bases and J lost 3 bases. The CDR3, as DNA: TGTGCCTGGAGTGTACCAGGGGGCTACACCGGGGAGCTGTTTTTT. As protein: CAWSVPGGYTGELFF. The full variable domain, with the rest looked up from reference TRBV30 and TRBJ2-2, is SQTIHQWPATLVQPVGSPLSLECTVEGTSNPNLYWYRQAAGRGLQLLFYSVGIGQISSEVPQNLSASRPQDRQFILSSKKLLLSDSGFYLCAWSVPGGYTGELFFGEGSRLTVL.

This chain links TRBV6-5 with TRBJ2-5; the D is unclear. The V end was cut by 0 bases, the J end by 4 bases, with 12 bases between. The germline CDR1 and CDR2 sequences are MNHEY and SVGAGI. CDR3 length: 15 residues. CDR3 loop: CASSYSHSMGETQYF. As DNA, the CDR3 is TGTGCCAGCAGTTACTCGCACTCAATGGGAGAGACCCAGTACTTC.

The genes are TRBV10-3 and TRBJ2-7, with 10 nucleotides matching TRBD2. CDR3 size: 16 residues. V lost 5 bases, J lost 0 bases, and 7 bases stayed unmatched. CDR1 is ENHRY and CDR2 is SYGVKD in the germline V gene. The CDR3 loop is CAISRSGTSDSYEQYF. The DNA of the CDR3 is TGTGCCATCAGTCGCTCCGGGACTAGCGACTCCTACGAGCAGTACTTC.

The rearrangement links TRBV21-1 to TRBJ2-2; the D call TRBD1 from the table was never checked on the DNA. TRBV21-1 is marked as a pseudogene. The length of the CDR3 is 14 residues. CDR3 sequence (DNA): TGTGCCAGCAGCATTTTCACAGACACCGGGGAGCTGTTTTTT. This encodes CASSIFTDTGELFF.

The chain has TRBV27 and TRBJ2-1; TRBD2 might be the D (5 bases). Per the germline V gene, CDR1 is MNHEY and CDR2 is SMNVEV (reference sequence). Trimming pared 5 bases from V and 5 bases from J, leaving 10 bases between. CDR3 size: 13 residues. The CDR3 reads CASSPLGNNEQFF. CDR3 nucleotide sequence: TGTGCCAGCAGTCCCCTCGGGAACAATGAGCAGTTCTTC.

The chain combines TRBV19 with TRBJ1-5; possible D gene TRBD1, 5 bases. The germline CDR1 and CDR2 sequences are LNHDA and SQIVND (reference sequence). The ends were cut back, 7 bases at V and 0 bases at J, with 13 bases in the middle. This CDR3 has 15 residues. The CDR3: CASNRDLHSNQPQHF. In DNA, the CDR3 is TGTGCCAGTAATCGGGACCTGCATAGCAATCAGCCCCAGCATTTT.

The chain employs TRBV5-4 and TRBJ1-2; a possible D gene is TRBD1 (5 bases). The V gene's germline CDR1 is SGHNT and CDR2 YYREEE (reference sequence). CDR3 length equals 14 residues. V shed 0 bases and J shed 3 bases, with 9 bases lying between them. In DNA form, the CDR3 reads TGTGCCAGCAGCTTGGTTGGGGGGTACTATGGCTACACCTTC. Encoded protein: CASSLVGGYYGYTF.

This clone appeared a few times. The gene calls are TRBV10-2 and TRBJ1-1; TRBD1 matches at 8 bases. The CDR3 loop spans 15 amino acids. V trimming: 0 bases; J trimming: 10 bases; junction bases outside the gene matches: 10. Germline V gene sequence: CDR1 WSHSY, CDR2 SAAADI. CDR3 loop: CASSESGGTGVGAFF. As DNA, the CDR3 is TGCGCCAGCAGTGAGTCGGGTGGGACAGGCGTCGGAGCTTTCTTT.

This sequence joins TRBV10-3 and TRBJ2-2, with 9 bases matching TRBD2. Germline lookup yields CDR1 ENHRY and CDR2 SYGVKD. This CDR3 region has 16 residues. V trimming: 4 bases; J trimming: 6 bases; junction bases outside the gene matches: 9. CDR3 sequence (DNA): TGTGCCATCAGTGGGAGTAGCGCGGGAGGGGCCGGGGAGCTGTTTTTT. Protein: CAISGSSAGGAGELFF.

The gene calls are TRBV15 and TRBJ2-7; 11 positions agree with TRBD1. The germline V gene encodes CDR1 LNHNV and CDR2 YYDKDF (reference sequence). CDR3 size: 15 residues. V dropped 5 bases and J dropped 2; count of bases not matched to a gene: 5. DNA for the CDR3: TGTGCCACCAGCGGGGGGACAGGGGGAACCTACGAGCAGTACTTC. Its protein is CATSGGTGGTYEQYF.

In nucleotides, the CDR3 is TGTGCCAGCAGTTTACAAGCAGATACGCAGTATTTT. Protein product: CASSLQADTQYF. The chain carries TRBV28 and TRBJ2-3; D unclear. V was pared by 2 bases and J by 4 bases, with 4 bases between. Germline lookup yields CDR1 MDHEN and CDR2 SYDVKM. The CDR3 is 12 residues long.

This chain's CDR3 is CASSEGVINQPQHF. The CDR3, as DNA: TGTGCCAGCAGTGAGGGGGTTATCAATCAGCCCCAGCATTTT. The chain recombines TRBV6-1 with TRBJ1-5, with D possibly being TRBD1 (5 bases). The CDR3 has 14 amino acids. From germline, CDR1 is MNHNS and CDR2 SASEGT. Trimming took 3 bases from V and 3 from J, leaving 9 bases between them.

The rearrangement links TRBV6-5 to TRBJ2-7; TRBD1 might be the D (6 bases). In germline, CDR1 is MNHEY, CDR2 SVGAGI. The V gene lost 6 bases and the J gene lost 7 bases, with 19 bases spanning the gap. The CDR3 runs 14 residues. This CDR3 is CASSRSGQPPEQYF. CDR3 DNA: TGTGCCAGCAGCAGAAGTGGACAGCCTCCTGAGCAGTACTTC.

CDR3 in amino acids: CAISPGTSGSNEQFF. As DNA, the CDR3 is TGTGCCATCAGTCCCGGGACTAGCGGGAGTAATGAGCAGTTCTTC. The chain employs TRBV10-3 and TRBJ2-1; TRBD2 aligns across 14 bases. The germline V gene encodes CDR1 ENHRY and CDR2 SYGVKD. Trimming removed 5 bases from V and 7 bases from J; junction bases left unmatched: 4. The CDR3 is 15 residues long.

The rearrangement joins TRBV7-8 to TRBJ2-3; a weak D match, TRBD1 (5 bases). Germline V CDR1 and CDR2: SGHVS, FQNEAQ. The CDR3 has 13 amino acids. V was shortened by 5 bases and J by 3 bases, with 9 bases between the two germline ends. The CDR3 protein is CASSHRQTDTQYF. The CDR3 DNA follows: TGTGCCAGCAGCCACCGACAGACAGATACGCAGTATTTT.